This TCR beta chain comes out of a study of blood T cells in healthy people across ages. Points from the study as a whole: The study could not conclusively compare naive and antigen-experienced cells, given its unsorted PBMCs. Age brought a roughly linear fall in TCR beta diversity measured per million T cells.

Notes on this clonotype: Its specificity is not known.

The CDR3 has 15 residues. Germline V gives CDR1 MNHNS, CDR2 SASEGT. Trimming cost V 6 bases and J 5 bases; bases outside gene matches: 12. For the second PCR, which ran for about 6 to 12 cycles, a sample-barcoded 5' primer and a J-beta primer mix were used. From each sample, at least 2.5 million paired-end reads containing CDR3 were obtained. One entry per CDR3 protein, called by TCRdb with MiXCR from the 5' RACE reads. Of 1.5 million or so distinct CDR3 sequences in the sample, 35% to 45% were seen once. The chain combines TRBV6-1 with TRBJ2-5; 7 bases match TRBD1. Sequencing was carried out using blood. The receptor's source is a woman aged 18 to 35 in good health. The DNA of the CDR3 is TGTGCCAGCAGGTACCAACAGGGGACATTCGAGACCCAGTACTTC. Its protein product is CASRYQQGTFETQYF.